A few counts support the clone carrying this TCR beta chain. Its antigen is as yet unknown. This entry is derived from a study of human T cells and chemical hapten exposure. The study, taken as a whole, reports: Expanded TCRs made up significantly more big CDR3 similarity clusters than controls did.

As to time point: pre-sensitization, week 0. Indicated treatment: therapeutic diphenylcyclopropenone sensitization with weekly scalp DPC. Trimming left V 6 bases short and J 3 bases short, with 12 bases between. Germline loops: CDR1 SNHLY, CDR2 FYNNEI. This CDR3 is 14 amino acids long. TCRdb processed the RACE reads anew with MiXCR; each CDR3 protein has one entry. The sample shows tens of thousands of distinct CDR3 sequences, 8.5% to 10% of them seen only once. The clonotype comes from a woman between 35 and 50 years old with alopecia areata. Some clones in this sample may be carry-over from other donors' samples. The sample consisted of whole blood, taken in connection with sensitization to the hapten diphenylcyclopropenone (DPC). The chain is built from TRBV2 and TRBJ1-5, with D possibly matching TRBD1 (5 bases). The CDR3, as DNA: TGTGCCAGCAGACCCCCAGGGTTCAATCAGCCCCAGCATTTT. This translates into CASRPPGFNQPQHF.